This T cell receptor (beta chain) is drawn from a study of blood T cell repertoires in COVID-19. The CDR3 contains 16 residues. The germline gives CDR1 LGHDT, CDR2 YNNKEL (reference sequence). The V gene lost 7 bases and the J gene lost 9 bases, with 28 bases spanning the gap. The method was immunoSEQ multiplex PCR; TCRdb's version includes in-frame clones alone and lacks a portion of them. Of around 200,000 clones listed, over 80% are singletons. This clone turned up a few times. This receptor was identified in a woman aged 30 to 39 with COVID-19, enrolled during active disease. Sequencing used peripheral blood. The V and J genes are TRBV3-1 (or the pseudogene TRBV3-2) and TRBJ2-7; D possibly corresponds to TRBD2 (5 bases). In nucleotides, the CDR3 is TGTGCCAGCACGCAGAGAGTCCTACGGATGGGAGACTGGCAGTACTTC. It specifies CASTQRVLRMGDWQYF.